The subject of this entry is one T cell receptor (beta chain). What it binds is unknown. The time point denotes: week 47, end of study. Every vaccine dose comprised 300 ug of mutant IDH1 20-mer peptide plus topical imiquimod. These data originate in a study of a mutant IDH1 vaccine in newly diagnosed glioma. On the study more broadly: Beginning 4-6 weeks after radiotherapy alone, or with temozolomide cycles, vaccination took place. It was radiotherapy, temozolomide, or both that patients received previously, with most receiving both.

The data were produced by immunoSEQ multiplex PCR, yet TCRdb's version contains in-frame clones alone and is incomplete. The data hold some 32,000 clones, with roughly 87% observed a single time. Study-level findings and limits: Pseudoprogression appeared independent of alterations in top peripheral clonotypes.

Trimming took 4 bases from V and 3 from J, leaving 8 bases between them. This CDR3 has 14 residues. In germline, CDR1 is SGHNT, CDR2 YYREEE (reference sequence). The gene calls are TRBV5-4 and TRBJ1-6; D not certain. This clonotype was sampled from a man between 40 and 49 years old with glioma. Sequencing used PBMCs, obtained from a glioma patient whose treatment included an IDH1 peptide vaccine. This CDR3 is CASSGRNYNSPLHF. Written as DNA, the CDR3 is TGTGCCAGCAGCGGACGGAACTATAATTCACCCCTCCACTTT. Drawing the rest from reference TRBV5-4 and TRBJ1-6, the complete variable domain is ETGVTQSPTHLIKTRGQQVTLRCSSQSGHNTVSWYQQALGQGPQFIFQYYREEENGRGNFPPRFSGLQFPNYSSELNVNALELDDSALYLCASSGRNYNSPLHFGNGTRLTVT.